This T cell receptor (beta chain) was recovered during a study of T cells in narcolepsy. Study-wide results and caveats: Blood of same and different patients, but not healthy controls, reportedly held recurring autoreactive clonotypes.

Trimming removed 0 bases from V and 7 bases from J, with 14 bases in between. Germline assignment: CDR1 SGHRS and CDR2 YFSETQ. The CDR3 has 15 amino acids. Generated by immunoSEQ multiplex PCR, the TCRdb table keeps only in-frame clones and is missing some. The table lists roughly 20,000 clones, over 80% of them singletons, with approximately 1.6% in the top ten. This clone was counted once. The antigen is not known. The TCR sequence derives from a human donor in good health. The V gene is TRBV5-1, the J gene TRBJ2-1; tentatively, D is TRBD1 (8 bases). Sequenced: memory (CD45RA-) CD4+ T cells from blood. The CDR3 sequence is CASSLVLQGGNEQFF. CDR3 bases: TGCGCCAGCAGCTTGGTCTTACAGGGGGGGAATGAGCAGTTCTTC.